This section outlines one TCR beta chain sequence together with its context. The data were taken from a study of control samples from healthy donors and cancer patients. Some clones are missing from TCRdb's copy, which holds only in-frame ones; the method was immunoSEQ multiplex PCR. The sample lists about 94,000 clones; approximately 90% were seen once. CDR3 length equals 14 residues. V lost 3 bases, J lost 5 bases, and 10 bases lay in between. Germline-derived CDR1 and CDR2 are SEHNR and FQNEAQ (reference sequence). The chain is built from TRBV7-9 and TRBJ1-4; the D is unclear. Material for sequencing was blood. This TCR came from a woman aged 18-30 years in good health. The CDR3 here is CASSLSEANEKLFF. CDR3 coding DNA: TGTGCCAGCAGCTTGTCCGAAGCGAATGAAAAACTGTTTTTT.